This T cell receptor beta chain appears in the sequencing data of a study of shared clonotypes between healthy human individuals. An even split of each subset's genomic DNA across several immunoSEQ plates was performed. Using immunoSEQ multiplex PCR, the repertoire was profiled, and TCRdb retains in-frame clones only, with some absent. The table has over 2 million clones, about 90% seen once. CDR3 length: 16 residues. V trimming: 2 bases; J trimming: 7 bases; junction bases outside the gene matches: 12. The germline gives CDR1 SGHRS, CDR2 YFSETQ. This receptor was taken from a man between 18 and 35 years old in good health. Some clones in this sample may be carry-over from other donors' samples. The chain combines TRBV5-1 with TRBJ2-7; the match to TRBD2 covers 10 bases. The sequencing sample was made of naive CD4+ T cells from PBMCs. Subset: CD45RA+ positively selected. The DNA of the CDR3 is TGCGCCAGCAGCTTAGGACTAGCGGCCCCGGATGCGGAGCAGTACTTC. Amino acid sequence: CASSLGLAAPDAEQYF.